The following is a TCR beta chain sequence with its context. This sample is part of a study of blood T cell repertoires in COVID-19. Produced via immunoSEQ multiplex PCR; TCRdb's table is partial and in-frame only. Of some 350,000 clones listed, around 92% are singletons. V lost 7 bases to trimming and J lost 7 bases; unmatched junction nucleotides: 8. Germline assignment: CDR1 KGHDR and CDR2 SFDVKD. The CDR3 totals 14 residues. V gene TRBV24-1 combines with J gene TRBJ1-4; TRBD1 aligns across 7 bases. The sequenced sample was peripheral blood. This sequence was found in a woman aged 25 to 39 with COVID-19, enrolled during active disease. In DNA form, the CDR3 reads TGTGCCACCAGGGAAACAGGGGCCGGTGAAAAACTGTTTTTT. It translates to CATRETGAGEKLFF.